This TCR beta chain was obtained from a study of shared clonotypes between healthy human individuals. Study-level points and caveats: Memory subsets generally showed smaller estimated richness than naive subsets did. It was the non-shared clonotypes that had lower generation probabilities than clonotypes shared by all four donors.

Template for every sorted-subset replicate PCR totaled around 210 ng DNA, 25,000 to 35,000 T cell genomes. Assay: immunoSEQ multiplex PCR; the TCRdb copy retains only in-frame clones and omits some. Of about 2.1 million clones in the sample, 93% are singletons; the top ten hold under 2%. Selected positively for CCR7 and CD45RO-negative, naive CD8 cells excluded terminally differentiated effector memory CD45RA+ cells. Every contributor of samples was a Caucasian grown-up residing in Nashville, Tennessee. Germline CDR1 reads SGDLS; CDR2 reads YYNGEE. V trimming: 5 bases; J trimming: 5 bases; junction bases outside the gene matches: 4. This CDR3 spans 13 amino acids. A word on this clone: Antigen: not known.

This receptor was obtained from a man aged 18-30 years in good health. Some clones in this sample may be carry-over from other donors' samples. This chain links TRBV9 with TRBJ2-7; 10 bases align to TRBD2. The sequenced material came from naive CD8+ T cells from PBMCs. The CDR3 bases are TGTGCCAGCAGTCTAGCGGGAGTGAACGAGCAGTACTTC. It translates to CASSLAGVNEQYF.